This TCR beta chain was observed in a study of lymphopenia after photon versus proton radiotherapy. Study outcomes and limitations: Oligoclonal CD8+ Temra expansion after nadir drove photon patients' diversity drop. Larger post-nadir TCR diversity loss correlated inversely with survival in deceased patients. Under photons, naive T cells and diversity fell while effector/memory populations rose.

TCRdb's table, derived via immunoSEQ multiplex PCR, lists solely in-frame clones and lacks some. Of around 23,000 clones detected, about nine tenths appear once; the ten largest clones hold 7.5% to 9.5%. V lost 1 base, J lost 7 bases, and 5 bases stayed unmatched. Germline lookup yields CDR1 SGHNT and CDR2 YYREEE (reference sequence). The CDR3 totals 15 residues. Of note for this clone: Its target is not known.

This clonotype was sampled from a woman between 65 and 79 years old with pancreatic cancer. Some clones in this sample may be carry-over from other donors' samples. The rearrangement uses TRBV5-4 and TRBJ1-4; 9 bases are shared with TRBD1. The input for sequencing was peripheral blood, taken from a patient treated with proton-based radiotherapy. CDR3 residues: CASSLPTGGREKLFF. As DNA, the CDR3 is TGTGCCAGCAGCTTGCCGACAGGGGGGCGTGAAAAACTGTTTTTT.